Listed below are T cell receptor beta chains from one sample, sequenced in a study of early T cells in non-severe SARS-CoV-2 infection. From the 5' RACE reads, TCRdb called clonotypes with MiXCR, one entry per CDR3 protein. The sample has tens of thousands of distinct CDR3 sequences; 10% to 15% are singletons. Sequenced sample: whole blood. The receptors were sampled from an adult who was a healthcare worker with PCR-confirmed SARS-CoV-2 infection or an uninfected control (not recorded which). Both conserved end residues are part of each CDR3. A D gene is named only where the DNA matches it firmly. Clone size is not always given. Where it is, it says once, few, many or a class for expanded clones.

v_gene	abundance	d_gene	j_gene	CDR3aa	CDR3nt
TRBV24-1	NA	TRBD2	TRBJ2-3	CATSDPGGGSDTQYF	TGTGCCACCAGTGACCCGGGCGGGGGATCAGATACGCAGTATTTT
TRBV20-1	NA	NA	TRBJ2-1	CSARDVSTGRDNEQFF	TGCAGTGCTAGAGATGTTTCGACAGGGAGGGACAATGAGCAGTTCTTC
TRBV20-1	many	NA	TRBJ2-1	CSARDMAYNEQFF	TGCAGTGCTAGAGATATGGCTTACAATGAGCAGTTCTTC
TRBV3-1	few	NA	TRBJ1-4	CASSQHRDRGYEKLFF	TGTGCCAGCAGCCAGCATCGGGACCGGGGGTACGAAAAACTGTTTTTT
TRBV20-1	few	TRBD2	TRBJ2-1	CSAREVSGSNEQFF	TGCAGTGCTAGAGAAGTTAGCGGGAGTAATGAGCAGTTCTTC
TRBV30	NA	NA	TRBJ2-1	CAWTAPVSYNEQFF	TGTGCCTGGACCGCCCCGGTTTCCTACAATGAGCAGTTCTTC
TRBV7-2	few	TRBD2	TRBJ2-3	CASSLRSGSGGNTDTQYF	TGTGCCAGCAGCTTACGGTCGGGTAGCGGGGGAAACACAGATACGCAGTATTTT
TRBV7-9	many	TRBD2	TRBJ2-1	CASSPTSGRFAYNEQFF	TGTGCCAGCAGCCCCACTAGCGGGAGGTTCGCCTACAATGAGCAGTTCTTC
TRBV6-2/TRBV6-3	NA	TRBD2	TRBJ2-7	CASSYGLAGDYEQYF	TGTGCCAGCAGTTACGGTCTAGCGGGGGACTACGAGCAGTACTTC
TRBV6-1	many	NA	TRBJ2-1	CASRGTGTINEQFF	TGTGCCAGCAGGGGCACCGGGACAATCAATGAGCAGTTCTTC
TRBV7-9	NA	TRBD1	TRBJ2-1	CASSSGTGGNEQFF	TGTGCCAGCAGCTCAGGGACAGGGGGAAATGAGCAGTTCTTC
TRBV3-1	NA	NA	TRBJ2-1	CASSQEAPDSASYNEQFF	TGTGCCAGCAGCCAAGAGGCCCCGGACTCGGCCTCCTACAATGAGCAGTTCTTC
TRBV20-1	NA	NA	TRBJ2-7	CSAEGTVPKHEQYF	TGCAGTGCTGAGGGGACGGTACCCAAGCACGAGCAGTACTTC
TRBV9	NA	NA	TRBJ2-6	CASKKKTTPSGANVLTF	TGTGCCAGCAAGAAAAAGACCACCCCCTCTGGGGCCAACGTCCTGACTTTC
TRBV7-9	NA	NA	TRBJ1-6	CASRRHLDSPLHF	TGTGCCAGCAGGCGGCACCTCGATTCACCCCTCCACTTT
TRBV24-1	NA	NA	TRBJ2-1	CATATGLSGGGSYNEQFF	TGTGCCACCGCGACAGGGCTGAGTGGAGGGGGGTCCTACAATGAGCAGTTCTTC
TRBV29-1	many	NA	TRBJ2-5	CSVDRAQAGRTQYF	TGCAGCGTTGATCGCGCCCAGGCCGGGAGGACCCAGTACTTC
TRBV7-9	many	TRBD1	TRBJ2-1	CASSLGQGNYNEQFF	TGTGCCAGCAGCCTGGGACAGGGAAACTACAATGAGCAGTTCTTC
TRBV12-5	many	NA	TRBJ1-1	CASGLTGTSPVGTEAFF	TGTGCTAGTGGTTTGACAGGTACCTCCCCCGTGGGCACTGAAGCTTTCTTT
TRBV12-3/TRBV12-4	many	NA	TRBJ1-3	CASSWWGRSGNTIYF	TGTGCCAGCAGTTGGTGGGGGCGAAGTGGAAACACCATATATTTT
TRBV29-1	few	NA	TRBJ2-5	CSVQYQETQYF	TGCAGCGTGCAGTACCAAGAGACCCAGTACTTC
TRBV25-1	NA	NA	TRBJ1-6	CASSEGLAPLHF	TGTGCCAGCAGTGAAGGGTTGGCTCCCCTCCACTTT
TRBV5-1	few	NA	TRBJ2-1	CASSHLGPNEQFF	TGCGCCAGCAGCCACTTAGGGCCGAATGAGCAGTTCTTC
TRBV28	NA	NA	TRBJ2-2	CASSTSLLGELFF	TGTGCCAGCAGCACTAGTTTGTTAGGGGAGCTGTTTTTT
TRBV12-3/TRBV12-4	NA	NA	TRBJ2-7	CASSYRGTYEQYF	TGTGCCAGCAGTTATCGGGGAACCTACGAGCAGTACTTC
TRBV11-2	few	TRBD1	TRBJ2-1	CASSYTGGWEQFF	TGTGCCAGCAGCTATACAGGGGGCTGGGAGCAGTTCTTC
TRBV6-2/TRBV6-3	many	NA	TRBJ1-1	CASSHRAEAFF	TGTGCCAGCAGCCACAGAGCTGAAGCTTTCTTT
TRBV6-1	NA	NA	TRBJ1-6	CASILDSANSPLHF	TGTGCCAGCATCCTGGACAGCGCTAATTCACCCCTCCACTTT
TRBV7-3	few	TRBD2	TRBJ2-1	CASSLNAGANEQFF	TGTGCCAGCAGCTTAAACGCGGGAGCCAATGAGCAGTTCTTC
TRBV6-5	many	NA	TRBJ1-1	CASTADRFMNTEAFF	TGTGCCAGCACCGCAGACAGATTCATGAACACTGAAGCTTTCTTT
TRBV5-4	once	TRBD2	TRBJ2-3	CASSSQTSGETDTQYF	TGTGCCAGCAGCTCACAGACTAGCGGGGAAACAGATACGCAGTATTTT
TRBV12-3/TRBV12-4	many	NA	TRBJ1-2	CASTLEGLGYGYTF	TGTGCCAGCACCTTGGAAGGTTTGGGCTATGGCTACACCTTC
TRBV12-3/TRBV12-4	many	TRBD1	TRBJ2-3	CASPPRGGAGTDTQYF	TGTGCCAGCCCCCCCCGAGGGGGCGCAGGCACAGATACGCAGTATTTT
TRBV28	few	NA	TRBJ2-5	CASSLTVQETQYF	TGTGCCAGCAGTTTAACAGTGCAAGAGACCCAGTACTTC
TRBV7-9	many	NA	TRBJ2-3	CASSLAQSTDTQYF	TGTGCCAGCAGCTTAGCCCAGAGCACAGATACGCAGTATTTT
TRBV29-1	few	NA	TRBJ2-7	CSASHRSSYEQYF	TGCAGCGCCAGTCACAGGAGCTCCTACGAGCAGTACTTC
TRBV30	many	TRBD2	TRBJ2-4	CAWSLAGGSIAKNIQYF	TGTGCCTGGAGCCTAGCGGGAGGGTCTATAGCCAAAAACATTCAGTACTTC
TRBV28	few	TRBD2	TRBJ2-7	CASGTSGATYEQYF	TGTGCCAGCGGAACTAGCGGGGCAACCTACGAGCAGTACTTC
TRBV18	many	TRBD1	TRBJ1-4	CASSPADRDEKLFF	TGTGCCAGCTCACCCGCGGACAGGGATGAAAAACTGTTTTTT
TRBV10-3	NA	TRBD2	TRBJ2-3	CAISEPFRRAGEVDTQYF	TGTGCCATCAGTGAGCCCTTTCGGAGAGCGGGAGAGGTAGATACGCAGTATTTT
TRBV6-1	few	NA	TRBJ1-6	CASSERSYNSPLHF	TGTGCCAGCAGTGAACGGAGCTATAATTCACCCCTCCACTTT
TRBV2	NA	TRBD2	TRBJ2-3	CASSERVAGLPDTQYF	TGTGCCAGCAGTGAACGGGTAGCGGGGCTCCCTGATACGCAGTATTTT
TRBV6-6	NA	NA	TRBJ2-1	CASSYINEQFF	TGTGCCAGCAGTTACATAAATGAGCAGTTCTTC
TRBV5-1	NA	NA	TRBJ2-1	CASSLGPGLYNEQFF	TGCGCCAGCAGCTTGGGGCCAGGGCTATACAATGAGCAGTTCTTC
TRBV7-8	many	NA	TRBJ2-2	CASSPNRDTGELFF	TGTGCCAGCAGTCCAAACAGGGACACCGGGGAGCTGTTTTTT
TRBV5-5	few	NA	TRBJ2-2	CASSPTSLPNTGELFF	TGTGCCAGCAGCCCAACTAGCCTACCGAACACCGGGGAGCTGTTTTTT
TRBV7-9	NA	NA	TRBJ1-1	CASSLALRGSTEAFF	TGTGCCAGCAGCTTAGCTCTTCGGGGGAGCACTGAAGCTTTCTTT
TRBV28	few	NA	TRBJ1-5	CASRSGVAQPQHF	TGTGCCAGCAGGTCAGGGGTTGCTCAGCCCCAGCATTTT
TRBV6-1	many	NA	TRBJ2-6	CASSERGTSGANVLTF	TGTGCCAGCAGTGAAAGGGGGACCTCTGGGGCCAACGTCCTGACTTTC
TRBV7-9	many	NA	TRBJ2-3	CASSPTGTGTDTQYF	TGTGCCAGCAGCCCGACGGGGACGGGGACAGATACGCAGTATTTT